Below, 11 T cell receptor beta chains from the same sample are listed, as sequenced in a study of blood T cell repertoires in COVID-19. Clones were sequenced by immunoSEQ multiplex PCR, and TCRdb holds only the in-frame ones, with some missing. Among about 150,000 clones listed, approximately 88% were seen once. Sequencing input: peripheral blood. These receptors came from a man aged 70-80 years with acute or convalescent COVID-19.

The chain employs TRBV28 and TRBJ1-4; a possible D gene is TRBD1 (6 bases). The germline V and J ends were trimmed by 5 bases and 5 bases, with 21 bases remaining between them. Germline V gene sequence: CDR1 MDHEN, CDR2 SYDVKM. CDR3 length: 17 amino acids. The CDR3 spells CASSLTPPGTGNEKLFF. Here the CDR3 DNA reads TGTGCCAGCAGTCTAACCCCGCCGGGAACAGGGAATGAAAAACTGTTTTTT.

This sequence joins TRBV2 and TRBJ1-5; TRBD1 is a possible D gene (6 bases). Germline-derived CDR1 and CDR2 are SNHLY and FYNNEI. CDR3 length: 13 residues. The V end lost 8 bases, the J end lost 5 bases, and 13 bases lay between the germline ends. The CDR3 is CASGPRGDQPQHF. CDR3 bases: TGTGCCAGCGGCCCCAGGGGTGATCAGCCCCAGCATTTT. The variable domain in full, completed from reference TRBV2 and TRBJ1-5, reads EPEVTQTPSHQVTQMGQEVILRCVPISNHLYFYWYRQILGQKVEFLVSFYNNEISEKSEIFDDQFSVERPDGSNFTLKIRSTKLEDSAMYFCASGPRGDQPQHFGDGTRLSIL.

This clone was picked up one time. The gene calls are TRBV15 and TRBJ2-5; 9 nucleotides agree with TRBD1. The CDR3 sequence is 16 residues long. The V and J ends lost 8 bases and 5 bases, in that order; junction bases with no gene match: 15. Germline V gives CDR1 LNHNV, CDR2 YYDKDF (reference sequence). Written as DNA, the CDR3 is TGTGCCACCGGCGTTGCGACAGGGGGTGCCAGGGAGACCCAGTACTTC. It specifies CATGVATGGARETQYF.

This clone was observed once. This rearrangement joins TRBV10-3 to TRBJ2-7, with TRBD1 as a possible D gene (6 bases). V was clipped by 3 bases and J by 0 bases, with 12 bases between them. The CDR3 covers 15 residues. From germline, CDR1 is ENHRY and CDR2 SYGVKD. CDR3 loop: CAISDTRGNSYEQYF. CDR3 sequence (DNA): TGTGCCATCAGTGACACAAGGGGGAACTCCTACGAGCAGTACTTC.

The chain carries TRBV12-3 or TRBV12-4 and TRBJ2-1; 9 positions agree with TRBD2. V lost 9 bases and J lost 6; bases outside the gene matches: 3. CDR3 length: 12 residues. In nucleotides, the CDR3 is TGTGCCAGTAGCGGGAGAGCCAATGAGCAGTTCTTC. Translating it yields CASSGRANEQFF.

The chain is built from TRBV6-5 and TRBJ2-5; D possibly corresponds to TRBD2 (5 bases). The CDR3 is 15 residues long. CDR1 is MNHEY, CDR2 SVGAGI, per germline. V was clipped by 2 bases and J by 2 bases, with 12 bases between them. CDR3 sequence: CASSYESAGQETQYF. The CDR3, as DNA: TGTGCCAGCAGTTACGAGTCGGCGGGTCAAGAGACCCAGTACTTC.

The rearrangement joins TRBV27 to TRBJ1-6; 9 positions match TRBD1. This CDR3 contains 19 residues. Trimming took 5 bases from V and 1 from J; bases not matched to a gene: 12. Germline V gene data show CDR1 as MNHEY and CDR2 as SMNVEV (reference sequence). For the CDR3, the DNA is TGTGCCAGCAGTACCCAGTCGGGACAGGGTTCGTCCTATAATTCACCCCTCCACTTT. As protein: CASSTQSGQGSSYNSPLHF.

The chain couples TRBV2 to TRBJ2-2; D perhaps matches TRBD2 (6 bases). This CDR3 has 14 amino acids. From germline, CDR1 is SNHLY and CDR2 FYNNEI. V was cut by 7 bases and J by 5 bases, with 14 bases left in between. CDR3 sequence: CASTPGGRTGELFF. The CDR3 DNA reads TGTGCCAGCACCCCTGGAGGGAGGACCGGGGAGCTGTTTTTT. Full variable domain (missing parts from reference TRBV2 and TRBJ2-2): EPEVTQTPSHQVTQMGQEVILRCVPISNHLYFYWYRQILGQKVEFLVSFYNNEISEKSEIFDDQFSVERPDGSNFTLKIRSTKLEDSAMYFCASTPGGRTGELFFGEGSRLTVL.

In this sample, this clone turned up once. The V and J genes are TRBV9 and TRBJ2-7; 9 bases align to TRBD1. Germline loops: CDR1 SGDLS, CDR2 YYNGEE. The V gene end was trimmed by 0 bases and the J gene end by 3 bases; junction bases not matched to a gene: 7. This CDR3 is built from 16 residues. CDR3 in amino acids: CASSVGGQGQIYEQYF. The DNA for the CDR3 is TGTGCCAGCAGCGTAGGGGGACAGGGCCAGATCTACGAGCAGTACTTC.

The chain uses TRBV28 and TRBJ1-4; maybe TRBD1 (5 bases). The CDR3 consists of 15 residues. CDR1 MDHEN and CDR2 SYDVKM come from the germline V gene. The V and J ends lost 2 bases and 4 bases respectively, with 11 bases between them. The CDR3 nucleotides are TGTGCCAGCAGTTTACCCGACGGGGGTAATGAAAAACTGTTTTTT. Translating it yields CASSLPDGGNEKLFF.

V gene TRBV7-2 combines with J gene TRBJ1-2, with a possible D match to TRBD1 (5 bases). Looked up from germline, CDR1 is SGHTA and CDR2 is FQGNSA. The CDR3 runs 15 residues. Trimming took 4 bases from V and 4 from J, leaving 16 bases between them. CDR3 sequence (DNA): TGTGCCAGCAGCTCGGGGACTCAGAGATTCTATGGCTACACCTTC. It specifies CASSSGTQRFYGYTF.